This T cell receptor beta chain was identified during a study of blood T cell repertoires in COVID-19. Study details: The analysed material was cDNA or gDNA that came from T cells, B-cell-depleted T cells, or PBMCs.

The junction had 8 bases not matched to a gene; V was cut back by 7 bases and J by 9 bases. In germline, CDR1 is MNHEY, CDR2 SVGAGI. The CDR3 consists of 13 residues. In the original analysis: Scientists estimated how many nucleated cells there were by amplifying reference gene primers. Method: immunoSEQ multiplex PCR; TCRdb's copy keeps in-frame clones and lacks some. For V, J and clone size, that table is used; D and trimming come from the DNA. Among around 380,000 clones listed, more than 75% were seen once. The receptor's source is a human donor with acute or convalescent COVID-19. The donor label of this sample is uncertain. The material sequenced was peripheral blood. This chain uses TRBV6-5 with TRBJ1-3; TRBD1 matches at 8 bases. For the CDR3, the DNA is TGTGCCAGCAAAACAGGGGGGAAAGCCACCATATATTTT. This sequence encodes CASKTGGKATIYF.